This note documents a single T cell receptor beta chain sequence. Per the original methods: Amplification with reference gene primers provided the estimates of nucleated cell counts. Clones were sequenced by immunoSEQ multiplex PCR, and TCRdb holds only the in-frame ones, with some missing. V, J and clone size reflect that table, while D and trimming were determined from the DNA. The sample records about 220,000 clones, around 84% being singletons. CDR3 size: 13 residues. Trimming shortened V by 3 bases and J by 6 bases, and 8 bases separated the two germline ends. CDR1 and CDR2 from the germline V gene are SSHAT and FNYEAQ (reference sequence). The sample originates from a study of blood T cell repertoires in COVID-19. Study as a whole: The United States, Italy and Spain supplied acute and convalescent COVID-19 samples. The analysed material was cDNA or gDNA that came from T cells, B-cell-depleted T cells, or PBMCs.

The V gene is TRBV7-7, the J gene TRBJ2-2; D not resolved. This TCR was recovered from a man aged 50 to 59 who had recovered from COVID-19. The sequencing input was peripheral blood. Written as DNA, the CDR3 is TGTGCCAGCAGCTTTGCAGGTGCCGGGGAGCTGTTTTTT. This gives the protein CASSFAGAGELFF.